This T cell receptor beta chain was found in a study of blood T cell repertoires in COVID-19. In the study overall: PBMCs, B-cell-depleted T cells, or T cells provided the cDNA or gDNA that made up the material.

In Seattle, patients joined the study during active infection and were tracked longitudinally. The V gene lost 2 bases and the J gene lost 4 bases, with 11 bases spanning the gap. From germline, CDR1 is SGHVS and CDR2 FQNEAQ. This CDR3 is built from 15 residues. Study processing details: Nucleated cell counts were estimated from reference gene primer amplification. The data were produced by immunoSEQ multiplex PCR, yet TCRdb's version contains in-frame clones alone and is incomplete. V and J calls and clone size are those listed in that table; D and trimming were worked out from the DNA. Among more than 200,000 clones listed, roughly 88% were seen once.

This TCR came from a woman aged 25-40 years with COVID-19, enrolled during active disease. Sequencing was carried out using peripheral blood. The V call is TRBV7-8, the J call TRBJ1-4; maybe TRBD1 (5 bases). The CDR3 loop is CASSLPQGVNEKLFF. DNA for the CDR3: TGTGCCAGCAGCTTACCCCAGGGCGTTAATGAAAAACTGTTTTTT.